These 16 T cell receptor beta chains came from one sample sequenced in a study of cytomegalovirus exposure and HLA in healthy donors. PCR involved 60 Vbeta and 13 Jbeta primers. Libraries were prepared by immunoSEQ multiplex PCR; TCRdb keeps only in-frame clonotypes and omits some of them. Of about 120,000 clones listed, around 75% are singletons. What was sequenced was PBMCs. Source of these receptors: a woman in her 40s in good health and CMV-seropositive.

The chain carries TRBV5-5 and TRBJ2-7; 8 bases match TRBD1. The germline V gene has CDR1 SGHKS and CDR2 YYEKEE (reference sequence). The CDR3 has 12 amino acids. The trim removed 4 bases at V and 3 bases at J, leaving 0 bases unmatched. CDR3 region: CASSGQGYEQYF. DNA for the CDR3: TGTGCCAGCAGCGGACAGGGCTACGAGCAGTACTTC.

This clone was counted only a few times. The chain uses TRBV7-2 and TRBJ1-2; a possible D gene is TRBD1 (5 bases). This CDR3 region has 14 residues. Per germline, CDR1 SGHTA and CDR2 FQGNSA. The V end lost 5 bases, the J end lost 4 bases, and 14 bases lay between the germline ends. CDR3 coding DNA: TGTGCCAGCAGCAGGGGTCTAGACCTCTATGGCTACACCTTC. Its translation: CASSRGLDLYGYTF.

The J gene is TRBJ2-5, the V gene TRBV7-9; D is undetermined. Germline V gene data show CDR1 as SEHNR and CDR2 as FQNEAQ (reference sequence). This CDR3 spans 14 amino acids. V was pared by 1 base and J by 1 base, with 7 bases between. The CDR3: CASSLGGSQETQYF. The CDR3 DNA follows: TGTGCCAGCAGCTTAGGCGGCAGCCAAGAGACCCAGTACTTC. Supplemented by reference TRBV7-9 and TRBJ2-5, the full variable domain reads DTGVSQNPRHKITKRGQNVTFRCDPISEHNRLYWYRQTLGQGPEFLTYFQNEAQLEKSRLLSDRFSAERPKGSFSTLEIQRTEQGDSAMYLCASSLGGSQETQYFGPGTRLLVL.

CDR3 bases: TGTGCCACCAGGGGGACCCGGGCTTTCTTT. Translated, it gives CATRGTRAFF. The V call is TRBV19, the J call TRBJ1-1; 7 bases are shared with TRBD1. In germline, CDR1 is LNHDA, CDR2 SQIVND (reference sequence). The J segment lost 11 bases and the V segment lost 10 bases, leaving 7 bases of the junction unmatched. The CDR3 is 10 residues long.

The rearrangement uses TRBV6-5 and TRBJ2-1; D may be TRBD1 (6 bases). The CDR3 sequence is 16 residues long. Trimming took 0 bases from V and 4 from J, leaving 13 bases between them. The germline V gene encodes CDR1 MNHEY and CDR2 SVGAGI. CDR3 protein: CASSYSIGGGYNEQFF. The CDR3 nucleotides are TGTGCCAGCAGTTACTCGATAGGGGGTGGGTACAATGAGCAGTTCTTC.

This chain uses TRBV6-1 with TRBJ2-7; possible D gene TRBD1, 6 bases. This CDR3 contains 18 residues. The germline gives CDR1 MNHNS, CDR2 SASEGT. Trimming took 1 base from V and 2 from J, leaving 21 bases between them. CDR3 DNA: TGTGCCAGCAGTGAAGGGACAGAGACCCTTCCTGATACCTACGAGCAGTACTTC. This gives the protein CASSEGTETLPDTYEQYF.

The V call is TRBV30, the J call TRBJ1-6, with D possibly matching TRBD1 (6 bases). Trimming took off 0 bases at V and 10 bases at J, with 13 bases between the two ends. The CDR3 extends over 14 amino acids. Germline V gives CDR1 GTSNPN, CDR2 SVGIG (reference sequence). CDR3: CAWSVDSERSPLHF. As DNA, the CDR3 is TGTGCCTGGAGTGTGGACAGCGAACGATCACCCCTCCACTTT.

This clone showed up just once. The gene calls are TRBV9 and TRBJ2-3, with 10 bases that match TRBD2. The CDR3 covers 16 residues. With 1 base clipped from V and 1 base from J, the junction kept 3 bases outside the gene matches. Per the germline V gene, CDR1 is SGDLS and CDR2 is YYNGEE. Here the CDR3 reads CASSVSGRAGTDTQYF. CDR3 sequence (DNA): TGTGCCAGCAGCGTAAGCGGGAGGGCCGGCACAGATACGCAGTATTTT.

V gene TRBV19 combines with J gene TRBJ2-4; TRBD1 matches 9 bases. This CDR3 spans 16 amino acids. Per germline, CDR1 LNHDA and CDR2 SQIVND (reference sequence). V trimming: 6 bases; J trimming: 5 bases; junction bases outside the gene matches: 11. The chain's CDR3 is CASRGTGSLRENIQYF. CDR3 DNA sequence: TGTGCCAGTAGGGGGACAGGGTCTTTGCGGGAAAACATTCAGTACTTC.

Comment on this clone: This sample also contains other DNA sequences that code for the same CDR3. The CDR3 reads CASSLTGTGELFF. The CDR3 nucleotides are TGTGCCAGCAGTCTGACAGGGACCGGGGAGCTGTTTTTT. The V gene is TRBV27, the J gene TRBJ2-2, with 7 bases matching TRBD1. Trimming removed 5 bases from V and 5 bases from J; junction bases left unmatched: 2. Germline CDR1 reads MNHEY; CDR2 reads SMNVEV (reference sequence). This CDR3 comprises 13 residues.

The rearrangement links TRBV29-1 to TRBJ2-3, with 7 bases lining up with TRBD1. The germline V gene has CDR1 SQVTM and CDR2 ANQGSEA. V trimming: 6 bases; J trimming: 3 bases; junction bases outside the gene matches: 9. There are 14 residues in the CDR3. In DNA, the CDR3 is TGCAGCGTCGCGGACAGGTCGGGTACAGATACGCAGTATTTT. Amino acids: CSVADRSGTDTQYF.

The genes are TRBV7-8 and TRBJ2-7; a possible D gene is TRBD1 (6 bases). The V gene lost 5 bases and the J gene lost 3 bases, with 23 bases spanning the gap. The CDR3 spans 17 residues. The V gene's germline CDR1 is SGHVS and CDR2 FQNEAQ. CDR3: CASSQLNHGTKGYEQYF. The CDR3 DNA reads as TGTGCCAGCAGCCAACTAAATCACGGGACAAAGGGCTACGAGCAGTACTTC.

A few counts support this clone. This chain uses TRBV19 with TRBJ1-5; the match to TRBD1 covers 8 bases. V lost 3 bases, J lost 0 bases, and 4 bases stayed unmatched. This CDR3 contains 16 residues. CDR1 is LNHDA, CDR2 SQIVND, per germline (reference sequence). The CDR3 DNA sequence: TGTGCCAGTAGTATGGACAGGGCTGATAGCAATCAGCCCCAGCATTTT. It codes for CASSMDRADSNQPQHF. Drawing the rest from reference TRBV19 and TRBJ1-5, the complete variable domain is DGGITQSPKYLFRKEGQNVTLSCEQNLNHDAMYWYRQDPGQGLRLIYYSQIVNDFQKGDIAEGYSVSREKKESFPLTVTSAQKNPTAFYLCASSMDRADSNQPQHFGDGTRLSIL.

V and J are TRBV4-3 and TRBJ1-5; D ambiguous. CDR3 size: 16 residues. Per germline, CDR1 LGHNA and CDR2 YSLEER. V was clipped by 0 bases and J by 4 bases, with 13 bases between them. The CDR3 loop reads CASSQDLAAGNQPQHF. The DNA of the CDR3 is TGCGCCAGCAGCCAAGATTTGGCAGCCGGGAATCAGCCCCAGCATTTT.

The chain is built from TRBV29-1 and TRBJ2-3; 9 nucleotides align to TRBD1. Germline CDR1 is SQVTM and CDR2 is ANQGSEA. The CDR3 consists of 16 residues. The V and J ends lost 4 bases and 1 base, in that order; junction bases with no gene match: 9. In DNA form, the CDR3 reads TGCAGCGTTGGAACAGGGGGCGATCCTGGCACAGATACGCAGTATTTT. This sequence encodes CSVGTGGDPGTDTQYF.

The chain links TRBV4-2 to TRBJ1-4; possible D gene TRBD1, 6 bases. This CDR3 contains 14 residues. V dropped 4 bases and J dropped 8 bases, with 14 bases sitting between them. The germline CDR1 and CDR2 sequences are LGHNA and YNFKEQ. The CDR3 nucleotides are TGTGCCAGCAGCCCCGGGGGGCTTGGCGAAAAACTGTTTTTT. Its protein is CASSPGGLGEKLFF.